The present T cell receptor beta chain was sequenced within a study of blood T cell repertoires in COVID-19. The overall study: Samples taken during acute and convalescent COVID-19 were collected in the United States, Italy and Spain.

CDR1 is SQVTM, CDR2 ANQGSEA, per germline. The CDR3 totals 12 residues. With 6 bases removed from V and 9 bases from J, the gap between germline ends came to 17 bases. Profiled with immunoSEQ multiplex PCR; TCRdb holds only in-frame clones, not every one. Seen here are roughly 180,000 clones, approximately 88% observed once, and the top ten hold approximately 4%. Sequenced input: peripheral blood. V usage is TRBV29-1 and J usage is TRBJ1-1; weak D call: TRBD1 (5 bases). This clonotype was obtained from a woman between 25 and 40 years old with acute or convalescent COVID-19. The CDR3 reads CSVNRQSTKAFF. The CDR3 DNA reads as TGCAGCGTAAATAGACAGAGTACGAAAGCTTTCTTT.